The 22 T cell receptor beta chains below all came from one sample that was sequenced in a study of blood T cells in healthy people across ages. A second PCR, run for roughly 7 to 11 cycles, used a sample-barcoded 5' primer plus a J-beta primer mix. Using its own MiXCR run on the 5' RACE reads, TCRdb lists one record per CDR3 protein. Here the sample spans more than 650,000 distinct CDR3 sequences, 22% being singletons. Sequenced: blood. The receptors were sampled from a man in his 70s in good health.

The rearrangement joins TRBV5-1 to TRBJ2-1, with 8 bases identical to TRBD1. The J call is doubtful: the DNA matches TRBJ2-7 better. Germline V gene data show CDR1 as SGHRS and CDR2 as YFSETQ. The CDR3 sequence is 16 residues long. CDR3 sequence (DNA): TGCGCCAGCAGCCCACGTCTGCGTGACAGGGGAAGTCGGCAGTACTTC. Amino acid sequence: CASSPRLRDRGSRQYF.

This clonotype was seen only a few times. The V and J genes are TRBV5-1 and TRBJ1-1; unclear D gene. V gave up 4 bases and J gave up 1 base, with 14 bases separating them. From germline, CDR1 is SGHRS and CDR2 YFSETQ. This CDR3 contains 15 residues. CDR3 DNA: TGCGCCAGCAGCGGAAACCCCGGGAGGAACACTGAAGCTTTCTTT. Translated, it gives CASSGNPGRNTEAFF.

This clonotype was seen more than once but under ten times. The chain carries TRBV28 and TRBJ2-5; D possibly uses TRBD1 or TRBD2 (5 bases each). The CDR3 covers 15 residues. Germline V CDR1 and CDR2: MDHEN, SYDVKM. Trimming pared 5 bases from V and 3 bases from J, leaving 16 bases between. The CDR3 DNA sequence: TGTGCCAGCAGTGGATCCGGGACGGCTAAAGAGACCCAGTACTTC. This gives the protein CASSGSGTAKETQYF. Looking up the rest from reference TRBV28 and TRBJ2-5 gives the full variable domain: DVKVTQSSRYLVKRTGEKVFLECVQDMDHENMFWYRQDPGLGLRLIYFSYDVKMKEKGDIPEGYSVSREKKERFSLILESASTNQTSMYLCASSGSGTAKETQYFGPGTRLLVL.

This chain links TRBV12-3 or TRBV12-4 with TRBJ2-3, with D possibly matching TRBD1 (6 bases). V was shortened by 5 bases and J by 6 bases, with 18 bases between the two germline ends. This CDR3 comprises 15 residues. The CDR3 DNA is TGTGCCAGCAGTCCCCGGACAGTCTCTTTGGATACGCAGTATTTT. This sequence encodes CASSPRTVSLDTQYF.

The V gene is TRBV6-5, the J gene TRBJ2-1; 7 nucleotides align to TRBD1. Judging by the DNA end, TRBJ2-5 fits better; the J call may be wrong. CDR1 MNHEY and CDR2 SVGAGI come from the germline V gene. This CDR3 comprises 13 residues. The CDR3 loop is CASGSPGGETQYF. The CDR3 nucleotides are TGTGCCAGCGGAAGTCCAGGGGGAGAGACCCAGTACTTC.

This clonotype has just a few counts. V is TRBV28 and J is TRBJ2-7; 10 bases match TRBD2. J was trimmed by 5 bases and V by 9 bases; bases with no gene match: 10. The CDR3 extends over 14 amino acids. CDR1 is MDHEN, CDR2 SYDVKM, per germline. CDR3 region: CASTPSGRSDEQYF. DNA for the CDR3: TGTGCCAGTACTCCTAGCGGGAGAAGCGACGAGCAGTACTTC.

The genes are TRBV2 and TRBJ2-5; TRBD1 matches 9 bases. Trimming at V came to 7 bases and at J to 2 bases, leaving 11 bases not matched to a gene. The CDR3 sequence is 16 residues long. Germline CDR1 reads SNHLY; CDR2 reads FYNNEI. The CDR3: CASKGRGTGKQETQYF. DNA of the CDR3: TGTGCCAGCAAGGGGAGGGGGACAGGGAAACAAGAGACCCAGTACTTC.

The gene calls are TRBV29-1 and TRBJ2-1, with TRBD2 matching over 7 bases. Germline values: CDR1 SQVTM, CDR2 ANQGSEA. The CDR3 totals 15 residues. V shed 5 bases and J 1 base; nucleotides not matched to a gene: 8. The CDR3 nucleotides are TGCAGCGTTCCACCGGGACTACCGTCCTACAATGAGCAGTTCTTC. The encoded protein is CSVPPGLPSYNEQFF.

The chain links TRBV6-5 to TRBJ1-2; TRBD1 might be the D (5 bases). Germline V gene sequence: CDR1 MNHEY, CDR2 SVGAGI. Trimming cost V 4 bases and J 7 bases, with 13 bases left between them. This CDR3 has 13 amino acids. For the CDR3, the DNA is TGTGCCAGCAGTTTTCTCCAGGGCTCTGGCTACACCTTC. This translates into CASSFLQGSGYTF.

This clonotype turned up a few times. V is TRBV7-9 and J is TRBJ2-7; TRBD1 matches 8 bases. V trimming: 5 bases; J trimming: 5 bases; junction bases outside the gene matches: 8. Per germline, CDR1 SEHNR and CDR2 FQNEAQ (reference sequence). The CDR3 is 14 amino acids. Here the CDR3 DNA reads TGTGCCAGCAGCCTCCGGGACAGGTTCGACGAGCAGTACTTC. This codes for CASSLRDRFDEQYF.

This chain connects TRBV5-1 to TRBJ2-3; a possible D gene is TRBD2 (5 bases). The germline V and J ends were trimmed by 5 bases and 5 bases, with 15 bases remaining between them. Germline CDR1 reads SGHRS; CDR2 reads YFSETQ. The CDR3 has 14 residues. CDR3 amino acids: CASSGSSRGDTQYF. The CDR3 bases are TGCGCCAGCAGTGGTTCTAGCCGGGGAGATACGCAGTATTTT.

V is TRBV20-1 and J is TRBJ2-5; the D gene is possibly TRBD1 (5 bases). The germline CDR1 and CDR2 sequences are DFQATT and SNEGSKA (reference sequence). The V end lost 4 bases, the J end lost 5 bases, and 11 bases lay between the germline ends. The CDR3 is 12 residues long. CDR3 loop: CSANSRDETQYF. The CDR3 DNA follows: TGCAGTGCTAATTCCAGGGATGAGACCCAGTACTTC.

The CDR3 DNA sequence: TGCGCCAGCAGCCCGAGGACAGCTGGCTGGGAGACCCAGTACTTC. Its protein is CASSPRTAGWETQYF. The chain combines TRBV4-3 with TRBJ2-5; tentatively, D is TRBD1 (6 bases). V was shortened by 4 bases and J by 5 bases, with 17 bases between the two germline ends. Germline V lookup: CDR1 LGHNA, CDR2 YSLEER. The CDR3 totals 15 residues.

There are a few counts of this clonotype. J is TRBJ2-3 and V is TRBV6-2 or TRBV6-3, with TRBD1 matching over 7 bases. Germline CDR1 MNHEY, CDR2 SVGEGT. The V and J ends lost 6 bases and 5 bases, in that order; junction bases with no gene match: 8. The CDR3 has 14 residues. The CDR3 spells CASSQDRARDTQYF. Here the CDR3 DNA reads TGTGCCAGCAGCCAAGACAGGGCCAGAGATACGCAGTATTTT.

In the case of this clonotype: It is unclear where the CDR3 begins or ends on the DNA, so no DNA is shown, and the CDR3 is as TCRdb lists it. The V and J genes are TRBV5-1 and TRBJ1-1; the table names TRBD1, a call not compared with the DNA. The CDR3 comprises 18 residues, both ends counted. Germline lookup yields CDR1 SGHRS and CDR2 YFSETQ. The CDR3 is CASSSSIPGQRLSTEAFF.

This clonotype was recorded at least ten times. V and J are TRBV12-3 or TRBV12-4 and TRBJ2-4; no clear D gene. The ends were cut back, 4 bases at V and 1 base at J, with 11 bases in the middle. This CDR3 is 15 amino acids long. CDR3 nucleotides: TGTGCCAGCAGTTGGGCGGCCAGGGCCAAAAACATTCAGTACTTC. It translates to CASSWAARAKNIQYF.

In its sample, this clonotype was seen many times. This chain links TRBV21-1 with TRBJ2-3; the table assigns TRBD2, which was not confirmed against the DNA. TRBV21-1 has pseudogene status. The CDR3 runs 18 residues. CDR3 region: CASSKFPLGHRNTDTQYF. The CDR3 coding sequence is TGTGCCAGCAGCAAATTCCCCCTAGGACATCGGAACACAGATACGCAGTATTTT.

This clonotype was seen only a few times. The CDR3 region has the DNA TGTGCCGGACTAGGACGGTACAATGAGCAGTTCTTC. It encodes CAGLGRYNEQFF. The J gene is TRBJ2-7, the V gene TRBV30, with 7 bases matching TRBD2. Near its end, the DNA agrees better with TRBJ2-1, so the J call may be wrong. Per germline, CDR1 GTSNPN and CDR2 SVGIG (reference sequence). This CDR3 region has 12 residues.

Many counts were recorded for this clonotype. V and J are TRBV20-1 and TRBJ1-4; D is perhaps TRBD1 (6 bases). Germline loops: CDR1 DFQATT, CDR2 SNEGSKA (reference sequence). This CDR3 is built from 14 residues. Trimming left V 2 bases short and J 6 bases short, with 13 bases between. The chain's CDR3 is CSARKGSGDEKLFF. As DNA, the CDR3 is TGCAGTGCTAGAAAGGGCTCAGGGGATGAAAAACTGTTTTTT.

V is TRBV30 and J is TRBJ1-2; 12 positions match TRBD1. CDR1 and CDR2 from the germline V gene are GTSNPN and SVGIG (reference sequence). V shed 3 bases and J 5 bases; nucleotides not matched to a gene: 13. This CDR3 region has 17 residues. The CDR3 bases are TGTGCCTGGAGCTTCCCCGGGACAGGGGGCCAGTTATATGGCTACACCTTC. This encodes CAWSFPGTGGQLYGYTF.

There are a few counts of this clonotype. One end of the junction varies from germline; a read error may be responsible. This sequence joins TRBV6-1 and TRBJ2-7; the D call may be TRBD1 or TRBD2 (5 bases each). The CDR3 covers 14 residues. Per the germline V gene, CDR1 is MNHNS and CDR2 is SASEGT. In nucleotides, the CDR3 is TGTGCCAGCAGTATGGGGACCGAAGCCTACGGGCAGTACTTC. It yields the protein CASSMGTEAYGQYF.

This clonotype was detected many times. The CDR3 protein is CSARQGLLLSSSEQYF. The DNA for the CDR3 is TGCAGTGCTAGACAGGGCCTACTACTATCTTCGAGCGAGCAGTACTTC. The V call is TRBV20-1, the J call TRBJ2-7; possibly TRBD1 for D (5 bases). V lost 2 bases and J lost 6, with 23 bases in between. The CDR3 has 16 residues. The germline gives CDR1 DFQATT, CDR2 SNEGSKA (reference sequence).